The 17 T cell receptor beta chains below come from one sample, sequenced in a study of blood T cell repertoires in COVID-19. TCRdb's table, derived via immunoSEQ multiplex PCR, lists solely in-frame clones and lacks some. Of some 350,000 clones listed, about 90% were seen once; the top ten hold roughly 3%. Sequenced input: PBMCs or T cells enriched from blood (not recorded which). The receptors shown here come from a woman under 40 who had recovered from COVID-19.

This clone was seen once. The rearrangement joins TRBV2 to TRBJ1-2; 8 nucleotides match TRBD1. Germline CDR1 is SNHLY and CDR2 is FYNNEI. Trimming at V came to 3 bases and at J to 4 bases, leaving 13 bases not matched to a gene. The CDR3 has 17 amino acids. CDR3 bases: TGTGCCAGCAGTGAGGCCGGACAGGGAGGGGGAATCTATGGCTACACCTTC. Translating it yields CASSEAGQGGGIYGYTF.

The chain has TRBV11-3 and TRBJ2-1; the match to TRBD2 covers 8 bases. The germline CDR1 and CDR2 sequences are SGHNT and YENEEA. Losses at the gene ends were 2 bases for V and 8 bases for J; bases not matched to a gene: 5. The CDR3 length is 14 residues. The CDR3, as DNA: TGTGCCAGCAGCTTATCTGCAGCGGGAGATGAGCAGTTCTTC. It encodes CASSLSAAGDEQFF.

This chain connects TRBV11-1 to TRBJ1-1, with D possibly being TRBD1 (5 bases). The germline gives CDR1 SGHAT, CDR2 FQDESV (reference sequence). V dropped 1 base and J dropped 5 bases, with 11 bases sitting between them. This CDR3 contains 14 residues. The CDR3 DNA reads as TGTGCCAGCAGCTTAGAGGTCGGGGGAACTGAAGCTTTCTTT. Translating it yields CASSLEVGGTEAFF.

The J gene is TRBJ2-6, the V gene TRBV3-1 (or the pseudogene TRBV3-2), with 7 bases identical to TRBD2. In germline, CDR1 is LGHDT, CDR2 YNNKEL (reference sequence). The V gene end was trimmed by 0 bases and the J gene end by 1 base; junction bases not matched to a gene: 3. CDR3 length: 17 residues. Written as DNA, the CDR3 is TGTGCCAGCAGCCAAGATGTGCGGGGGTCTGGGGCCAACGTCCTGACTTTC. This translates into CASSQDVRGSGANVLTF.

The chain recombines TRBV6-5 with TRBJ2-7; a weak D match, TRBD1 (6 bases). The CDR3 extends over 15 amino acids. Looked up from germline, CDR1 is MNHEY and CDR2 is SVGAGI. Trimming shortened V by 4 bases and J by 2 bases, and 15 bases separated the two germline ends. CDR3 in amino acids: CASSSPEGVTYEQYF. The CDR3 nucleotides are TGTGCCAGCAGTTCCCCCGAGGGGGTTACCTACGAGCAGTACTTC.

This clone occurred a few times. V is TRBV27 and J is TRBJ2-7; TRBD1 might be the D (6 bases). Trimming stripped 3 bases from V and 6 bases from J, with 9 bases between. CDR1 is MNHEY, CDR2 SMNVEV, per germline (reference sequence). The CDR3 length is 12 residues. This chain's CDR3 is CASSLGAGEQYF. CDR3 sequence (DNA): TGTGCCAGCAGTTTGGGGGCCGGCGAGCAGTACTTC.

V and J are TRBV6-6 and TRBJ2-5; no firm D call. The CDR3 runs to 12 residues. Germline V gene data show CDR1 as MNHNY and CDR2 as SVGAGI (reference sequence). V shed 11 bases and J shed 2 bases, with 12 bases lying between them. The CDR3 DNA is TGTGCCGGCGGCGGCCTTCAAGAGACCCAGTACTTC. Translating it yields CAGGGLQETQYF.

The rearrangement uses TRBV4-1 and TRBJ2-2, with D tentatively TRBD2 (6 bases). Deletions cut 1 base from V and 7 bases from J, with 13 bases between. The germline V gene has CDR1 MGHRA and CDR2 YSYEKL. The CDR3 spans 15 residues. This chain's CDR3 is CASSQGREVLGELFF. In DNA, the CDR3 is TGCGCCAGCAGCCAAGGGCGGGAAGTACTCGGGGAGCTGTTTTTT.

The chain employs TRBV27 and TRBJ2-7, with D possibly matching TRBD1 (5 bases). Trimming pared 6 bases from V and 0 bases from J, leaving 12 bases between. CDR3 length equals 14 residues. CDR1 is MNHEY and CDR2 is SMNVEV in the germline V gene (reference sequence). The CDR3 spells CASSWATGSYEQYF. DNA of the CDR3: TGTGCCAGCAGCTGGGCCACAGGCTCCTACGAGCAGTACTTC.

The rearrangement joins TRBV3-1 (or the pseudogene TRBV3-2) to TRBJ2-1; D might be TRBD2 (6 bases). Trimming pared 6 bases from V and 3 bases from J, leaving 12 bases between. The CDR3 totals 14 residues. Germline V CDR1 and CDR2: LGHDT, YNNKEL (reference sequence). The CDR3 region has the DNA TGTGCCAGCAGTGACCGGGGGTACTACAATGAGCAGTTCTTC. It encodes CASSDRGYYNEQFF.

This chain joins TRBV11-1 and TRBJ1-3; 9 nucleotides line up with TRBD1. CDR3 size: 15 residues. CDR1 is SGHAT, CDR2 FQDESV, per germline (reference sequence). V dropped 5 bases and J dropped 4; count of bases not matched to a gene: 6. The CDR3 region has the DNA TGTGCCAGCAGCCCAAACAGGGGGCTCGGAAACACCATATATTTT. As protein: CASSPNRGLGNTIYF.

The genes are TRBV5-5 and TRBJ1-1; no firm D call. CDR1 is SGHKS, CDR2 YYEKEE, per germline (reference sequence). V gave up 4 bases and J gave up 3 bases, with 10 bases separating them. This CDR3 has 13 residues. This CDR3 reads CASSRGSYTEAFF. In DNA form, the CDR3 reads TGTGCCAGCAGCCGAGGGTCTTACACTGAAGCTTTCTTT.

The chain employs TRBV7-8 and TRBJ2-7; TRBD2 is a possible D gene (5 bases). This CDR3 has 14 residues. Germline CDR1 is SGHVS and CDR2 is FQNEAQ. The V end lost 5 bases, the J end lost 3 bases, and 14 bases lay between the germline ends. The CDR3 DNA reads TGTGCCAGCAGCCCCGGCGCGGGCGGCTACGAGCAGTACTTC. Translating gives CASSPGAGGYEQYF. Full variable domain (outside the CDR3, taken from reference TRBV7-8 and TRBJ2-7): GAGVSQSPRYKVAKRGQDVALRCDPISGHVSLFWYQQALGQGPEFLTYFQNEAQLDKSGLPSDRFFAERPEGSVSTLKIQRTQQEDSAVYLCASSPGAGGYEQYFGPGTRLTVT.

The chain links TRBV13 to TRBJ2-7; 9 bases align to TRBD1. The CDR3 totals 13 residues. The V and J ends lost 3 bases and 5 bases, in that order; junction bases with no gene match: 2. Germline lookup yields CDR1 PRHDT and CDR2 FYEKMQ (reference sequence). The CDR3 nucleotides are TGTGCCAGCAGCTTTAGGACAGGGGACGAGCAGTACTTC. It encodes CASSFRTGDEQYF.

This sequence joins TRBV7-9 and TRBJ1-1, with D possibly being TRBD1 (5 bases). CDR3 size: 13 residues. The germline V and J ends were trimmed by 5 bases and 6 bases, with 13 bases remaining between them. From germline, CDR1 is SEHNR and CDR2 FQNEAQ (reference sequence). DNA of the CDR3: TGTGCCAGCAGCCTCCGTCAGGGATCTGAAGCTTTCTTT. Translating gives CASSLRQGSEAFF.

The chain is built from TRBV28 and TRBJ2-5, with a possible D match to TRBD1 (5 bases). Between the trimmed V and J ends, which lost 7 bases and 4 bases, there was a span of 13 bases. This CDR3 comprises 13 residues. CDR1 and CDR2 (germline): MDHEN, SYDVKM. This chain's CDR3 is CASNRQPAETQYF. CDR3 DNA: TGTGCCAGCAACAGACAGCCCGCAGAGACCCAGTACTTC.

The chain employs TRBV7-9 and TRBJ1-2; 8 nucleotides align to TRBD1. V gave up 5 bases and J gave up 2 bases; unmatched junction bases: 10. The CDR3 extends over 16 amino acids. Germline lookup yields CDR1 SEHNR and CDR2 FQNEAQ (reference sequence). The chain's CDR3 is CASSSKGTGANYGYTF. DNA of the CDR3: TGTGCCAGCAGCAGCAAAGGGACAGGAGCAAACTATGGCTACACCTTC.